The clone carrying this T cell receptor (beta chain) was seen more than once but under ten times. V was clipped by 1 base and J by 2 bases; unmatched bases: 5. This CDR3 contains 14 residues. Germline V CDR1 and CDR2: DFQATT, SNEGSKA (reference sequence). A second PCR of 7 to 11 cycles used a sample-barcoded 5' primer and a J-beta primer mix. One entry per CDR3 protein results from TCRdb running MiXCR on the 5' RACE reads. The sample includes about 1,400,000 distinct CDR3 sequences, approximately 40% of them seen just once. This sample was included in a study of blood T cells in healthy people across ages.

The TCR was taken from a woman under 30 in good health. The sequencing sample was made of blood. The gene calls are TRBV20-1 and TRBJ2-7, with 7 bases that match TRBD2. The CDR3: CSARVPGTTYEQYF. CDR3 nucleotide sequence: TGCAGTGCTAGAGTACCCGGGACTACCTACGAGCAGTACTTC.